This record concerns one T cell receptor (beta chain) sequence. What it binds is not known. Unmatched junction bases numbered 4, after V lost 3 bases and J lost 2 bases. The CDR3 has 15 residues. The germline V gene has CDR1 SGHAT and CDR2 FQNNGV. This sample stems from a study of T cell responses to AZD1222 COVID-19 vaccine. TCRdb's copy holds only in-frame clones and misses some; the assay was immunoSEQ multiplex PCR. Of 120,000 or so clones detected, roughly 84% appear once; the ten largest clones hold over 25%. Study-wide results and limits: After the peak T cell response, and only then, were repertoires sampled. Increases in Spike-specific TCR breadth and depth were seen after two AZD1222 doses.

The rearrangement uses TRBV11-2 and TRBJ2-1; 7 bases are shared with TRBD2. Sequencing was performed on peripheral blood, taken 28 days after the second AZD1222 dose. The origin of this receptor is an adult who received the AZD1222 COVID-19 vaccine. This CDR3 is CASSLARGAYNEQFF. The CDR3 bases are TGTGCCAGCAGCTTGGCCCGGGGGGCCTACAATGAGCAGTTCTTC. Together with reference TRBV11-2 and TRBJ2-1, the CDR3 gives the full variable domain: EAGVAQSPRYKIIEKRQSVAFWCNPISGHATLYWYQQILGQGPKLLIQFQNNGVVDDSQLPKDRFSAERLKGVDSTLKIQPAKLEDSAVYLCASSLARGAYNEQFFGPGTRLTVL.